This T cell receptor (beta chain) was sequenced for a study of HIV-infected patients and healthy controls. To note about this clonotype: A much larger clone sits a single nucleotide away, making a read error possible.

The CDR3 contains 16 residues. The V end was cut by 0 bases, the J end by 6 bases, with 15 bases between. From germline, CDR1 is LNHNV and CDR2 YYDKDF (reference sequence). TCRdb independently ran MiXCR on the 5' RACE reads; one entry per CDR3 protein. This sample has around 67,000 distinct CDR3 sequences, with about 16% found just once. The TCR sequence derives from a human donor in good health. Sequencing input: CD4+ T cells from blood. V is TRBV15 and J is TRBJ2-1; D is unclear. In DNA form, the CDR3 reads TGTGCCACCAGCAGAGAGATGGGCAAACGGGTCAATGAGCAGTTCTTC. It encodes CATSREMGKRVNEQFF.